This T cell receptor (beta chain) comes out of a study of T cell responses to AZD1222 COVID-19 vaccine. Study-level points and caveats: Spike-specific TCR breadth and depth went up after people got two AZD1222 doses. Epitopes outside B.1.351 and B.1.1.7 mutated regions reportedly drew nearly half of spike TCRs. Vaccine-associated CD4 TCRs spanned spike, dominant at 160-218 and 743-854. Clonal diversity was possibly underestimated; the donors were predominantly white British and more often female.

This table comes from immunoSEQ multiplex PCR, and its TCRdb copy is limited to in-frame clones, with some not included. The sample lists over 95,000 clones; about 89% were seen once. This CDR3 is built from 14 residues. Trimming pared 1 base from V and 3 bases from J, leaving 7 bases between. Germline V gene data show CDR1 as LGHDT and CDR2 as YNNKEL (reference sequence). To note about this clone: As yet, its antigen is unknown.

This specimen was peripheral blood, taken on day 0 of AZD1222 vaccination. The TCR comes from an adult in good health. The chain couples TRBV3-1 (or the pseudogene TRBV3-2) to TRBJ1-5; D gene ambiguous. As DNA, the CDR3 is TGTGCCAGCAGCCAAGGGGCAGCCAATCAGCCCCAGCATTTT. The encoded protein is CASSQGAANQPQHF.